This passage covers 10 T cell receptor beta chains from one sample sequenced in a study of chemoradiotherapy in HPV16-positive cancers. The data were produced by immunoSEQ multiplex PCR, yet TCRdb's version contains in-frame clones alone and is incomplete. The table lists approximately 9,600 clones, over 60% of them singletons. The sample in question was tumor tissue, obtained from a patient who underwent chemoradiotherapy. The source of these receptors is a human donor with HPV-associated anogenital cancer.

The chain uses TRBV11-2 and TRBJ2-3, with D tentatively TRBD1 (5 bases). The CDR3 covers 14 residues. Germline assignment: CDR1 SGHAT and CDR2 FQNNGV. Trimming shortened V by 5 bases and J by 2 bases, and 11 bases separated the two germline ends. As DNA, the CDR3 is TGTGCCAGCAGCCAGGGATGGAACACAGATACGCAGTATTTT. It specifies CASSQGWNTDTQYF.

The V call is TRBV7-9, the J call TRBJ2-2; D perhaps matches TRBD1 (6 bases). The CDR3 totals 17 residues. V was cut by 4 bases and J by 3 bases, with 18 bases left in between. Germline values: CDR1 SEHNR, CDR2 FQNEAQ (reference sequence). The CDR3 here is CASSSQPHRVDTGELFF. The CDR3 DNA sequence: TGTGCCAGCAGCTCCCAGCCGCACAGGGTTGACACCGGGGAGCTGTTTTTT.

With regard to this clone: Its ends do not fully match the called genes, so a read error is possible. The rearrangement joins TRBV7-1 to TRBJ2-7; 15 bases match TRBD2. TRBV7-1 is labeled an ORF, and its function is uncertain. The CDR3 runs to 18 residues. CDR3 region: CASSLTGTSGGSWDEQYF. The CDR3 DNA is TGCGCCAGCAGCCTGACCGGGACTAGCGGGGGGTCCTGGGACGAGCAGTACTTC.

The chain joins TRBV27 to TRBJ1-5, with D possibly TRBD1 on 5 matching bases. Trimming removed 3 bases at V and 1 base at J, with 10 bases between. CDR1 MNHEY and CDR2 SMNVEV come from the germline V gene (reference sequence). The CDR3 contains 15 residues. This CDR3 is CASSFQGPSNQPQHF. In DNA, the CDR3 is TGTGCCAGCAGTTTCCAGGGACCGAGCAATCAGCCCCAGCATTTT.

This chain connects TRBV18 to TRBJ2-2; 7 bases are a match to TRBD1. CDR1 and CDR2 from the germline V gene are KGHSH and LQKENI. CDR3 length: 15 residues. V shed 1 base, J shed 6 bases, and the junction held 5 bases outside the gene matches. CDR3 sequence reads: CASSPLRQGSGELFF. CDR3 nucleotide sequence: TGTGCCAGCTCACCACTGAGACAGGGTTCCGGGGAGCTGTTTTTT.

The rearrangement joins TRBV19 to TRBJ1-6; D uncertain. CDR3 length: 14 residues. Trimming shortened V by 3 bases and J by 3 bases, and 6 bases separated the two germline ends. Germline V gene sequence: CDR1 LNHDA, CDR2 SQIVND (reference sequence). CDR3 sequence (DNA): TGTGCCAGTAGTATCAGCGTCTATAATTCACCCCTCCACTTT. Its translation: CASSISVYNSPLHF.

J is TRBJ1-3 and V is TRBV5-1; 8 nucleotides line up with TRBD1. V was pared by 1 base and J by 5 bases, with 5 bases of the junction left unmatched. Germline V lookup: CDR1 SGHRS, CDR2 YFSETQ. The CDR3 covers 15 residues. For the CDR3, the DNA is TGCGCCAGCAGCTTGTCTCCAGGGGGCCGAAACACCATATATTTT. Amino acid sequence: CASSLSPGGRNTIYF.

This chain connects TRBV9 to TRBJ1-2; D is unresolved. The V end lost 1 base, the J end lost 6 bases, and 13 bases lay between the germline ends. The CDR3 extends over 14 amino acids. Germline CDR1 is SGDLS and CDR2 is YYNGEE. The CDR3 region has the DNA TGTGCCAGCAGCGTACTCGTAACCGGAGATGGCTACACCTTC. Its protein is CASSVLVTGDGYTF.

As DNA, the CDR3 is TGCGCCAGCAGCCAAATTGTCGGCACCGGGGAGCTGTTTTTT. This encodes CASSQIVGTGELFF. This sequence joins TRBV5-1 and TRBJ2-2; D remains unclear. The CDR3 contains 14 residues. V was cut by 4 bases and J by 4 bases, with 11 bases left in between. From germline, CDR1 is SGHRS and CDR2 YFSETQ. The full variable domain, rest sourced from reference TRBV5-1 and TRBJ2-2, is KAGVTQTPRYLIKTRGQQVTLSCSPISGHRSVSWYQQTPGQGLQFLFEYFSETQRNKGNFPGRFSGRQFSNSRSEMNVSTLELGDSALYLCASSQIVGTGELFFGEGSRLTVL.

The chain joins TRBV5-1 to TRBJ2-7, with D perhaps matching TRBD2 (5 bases). Germline CDR1 reads SGHRS; CDR2 reads YFSETQ. This CDR3 has 15 amino acids. Trimming removed 4 bases from V and 7 bases from J, with 21 bases in between. Here the CDR3 reads CASSIDIPITGEQYF. The DNA for the CDR3 is TGCGCCAGCAGCATAGACATACCAATAACGGGGGAGCAGTACTTC.